This T cell receptor (beta chain) was profiled in a study of monozygotic twins with inflammatory bowel disease. General observations from the study: Individual T cell subtypes were not distinguishable. Among IBD patients, TCRbeta diversity (inverse Simpson) was lower than in healthy co-twins.

Comments on this clonotype: Its antigen remains unidentified.

The CDR3 has 13 amino acids. Researchers used template switching to add UMIs featuring a 6-nucleotide sample barcode. TCRdb reanalyzed the 5' RACE reads, giving one entry per CDR3 protein sequence and no DNA. The specimen's table records more than 300,000 distinct CDR3 sequences. The clonotype comes from a human donor with ulcerative colitis or Crohn's disease, or a healthy co-twin of an affected twin (not recorded which). The material sequenced was blood. The V and J genes are TRBV12-3 or TRBV12-4 and TRBJ2-3; the TRBD1 assignment by TCRdb is unverifiable without DNA. CDR3 loop: CASRRARVNTQYF.